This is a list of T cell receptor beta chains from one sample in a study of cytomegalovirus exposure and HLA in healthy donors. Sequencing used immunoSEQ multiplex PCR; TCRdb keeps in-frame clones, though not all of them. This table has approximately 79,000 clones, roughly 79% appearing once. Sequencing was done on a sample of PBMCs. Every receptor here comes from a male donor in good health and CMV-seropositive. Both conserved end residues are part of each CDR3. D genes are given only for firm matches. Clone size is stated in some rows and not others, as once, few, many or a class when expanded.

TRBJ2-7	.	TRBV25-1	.	TGTGCCAGCAGTGGTACACGAACCGAAGGGAGCTCCTACGAGCAGTACTTC	CASSGTRTEGSSYEQYF
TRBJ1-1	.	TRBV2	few	TGTGCCAGCAGTGACAGTAACACTGAAGCTTTCTTT	CASSDSNTEAFF
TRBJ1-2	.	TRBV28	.	TGTGCCAGCAGTTCCGACCGGGATGGCTACACCTTC	CASSSDRDGYTF
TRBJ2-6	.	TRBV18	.	TGTGCCAGTATCTCCTCTGGGGCCAACGTCCTGACTTTC	CASISSGANVLTF
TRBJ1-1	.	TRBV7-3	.	TGTGCCAGCAGCTTAAGTGGGGACATGGGTGAAGCTTTCTTT	CASSLSGDMGEAFF
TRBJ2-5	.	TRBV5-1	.	TGCGCCAGCAGCTTGATGTCCCGGGTCCAAGAGACCCAGTACTTC	CASSLMSRVQETQYF
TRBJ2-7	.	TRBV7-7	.	TGTGCCAGCAGCCCACGGGGGGCGGAGGAGCAGTACTTC	CASSPRGAEEQYF
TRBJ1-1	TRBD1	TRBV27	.	TGTGCCAGCAGTCCAGGGACAGGAGAAGCTTTCTTT	CASSPGTGEAFF
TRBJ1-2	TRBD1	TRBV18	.	TGTGCCAGCTCACCACGTGGAGCCGGGACAGAAGTATATGGCTACACCTTC	CASSPRGAGTEVYGYTF
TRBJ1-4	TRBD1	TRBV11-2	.	TGTGCCAGCAGCTGGACCTCCGGGACAGGGCGTGAAAAACTGTTTTTT	CASSWTSGTGREKLFF
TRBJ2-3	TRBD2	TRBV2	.	TGTGCCAGCCAACTAGCGGGGGGCACAGATACGCAGTATTTT	CASQLAGGTDTQYF
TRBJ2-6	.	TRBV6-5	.	TGTGCCAGCAGTTATACGGGGTCGTCTGGGGCCAACGTCCTGACTTTC	CASSYTGSSGANVLTF
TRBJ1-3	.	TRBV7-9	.	TGTGCCAGCAGCTTAGCCGGAGCCTCTGGAAACACCATATATTTT	CASSLAGASGNTIYF
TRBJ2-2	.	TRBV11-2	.	TGTGCCAGCACCCATCACCTACAGGTCGGGGGCACCGGGGAGCTGTTTTTT	CASTHHLQVGGTGELFF
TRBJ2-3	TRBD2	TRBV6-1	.	TGTGCCAGCAGTGCCGAAGCGGGGGGCACAGATACGCAGTATTTT	CASSAEAGGTDTQYF
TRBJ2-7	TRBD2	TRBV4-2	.	TGTGCCAGCAGCCAAGAGTCTAGCGGGGGGGCTTTCGAGCAGTACTTC	CASSQESSGGAFEQYF
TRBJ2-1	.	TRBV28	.	TGTGCCAGCAGTTTTATCTACAGCACCAATGAGCAGTTCTTC	CASSFIYSTNEQFF
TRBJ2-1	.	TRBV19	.	TGTGCCAGTAGTAAACAGGGTGTGGAGTACAATGAGCAGTTCTTC	CASSKQGVEYNEQFF
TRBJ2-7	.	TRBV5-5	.	TGTGCCAGCAGCTTTGGGGGGAGAGTCGGGCAGTACTTC	CASSFGGRVGQYF
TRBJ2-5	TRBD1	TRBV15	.	TGTGCCACCAGCAGGGACAGGTCGTGGGAGACCCAGTACTTC	CATSRDRSWETQYF
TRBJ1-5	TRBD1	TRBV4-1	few	TGCGCCAGCAGCCTAATGGGGCAGGGGGCTGAGCCCCAGCATTTT	CASSLMGQGAEPQHF
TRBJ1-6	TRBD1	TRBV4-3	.	TGCGCCAGCAGCCAAGGGGGGACAGTGAGTAATTCACCCCTCCACTTT	CASSQGGTVSNSPLHF
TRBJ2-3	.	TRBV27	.	TGTGCCAGCAGCCTCAATGTAGTCGCAGATACGCAGTATTTT	CASSLNVVADTQYF
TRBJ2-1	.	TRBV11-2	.	TGTGCCAGCAGCTCGCCCGTGGGGGGACCCTACAATGAGCAGTTCTTC	CASSSPVGGPYNEQFF
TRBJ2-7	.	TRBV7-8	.	TGTGCCAGCAGCTCCTTGGGGCAGTACTACGAGCAGTACTTC	CASSSLGQYYEQYF
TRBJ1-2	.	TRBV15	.	TGTGCCACCAGCAGAGATAAATTAGGGGACTACACCTTC	CATSRDKLGDYTF
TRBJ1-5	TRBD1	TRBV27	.	TGTGCCAGCCGACAGGGAGAGTATGGCAATCAGCCCCAGCATTTT	CASRQGEYGNQPQHF